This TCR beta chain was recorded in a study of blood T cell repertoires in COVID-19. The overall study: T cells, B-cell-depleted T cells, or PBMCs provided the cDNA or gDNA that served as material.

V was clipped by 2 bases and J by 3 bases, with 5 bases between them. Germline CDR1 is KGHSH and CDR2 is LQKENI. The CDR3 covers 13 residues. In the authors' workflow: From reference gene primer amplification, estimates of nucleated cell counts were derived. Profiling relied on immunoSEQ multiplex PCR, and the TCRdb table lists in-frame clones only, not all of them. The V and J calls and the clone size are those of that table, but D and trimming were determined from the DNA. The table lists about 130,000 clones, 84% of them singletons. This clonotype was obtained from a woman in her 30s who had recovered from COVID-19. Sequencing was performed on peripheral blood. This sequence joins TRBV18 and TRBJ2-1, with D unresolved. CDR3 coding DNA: TGTGCCAGCTCACCAGCGGTCTACAATGAGCAGTTCTTC. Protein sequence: CASSPAVYNEQFF.